These 14 T cell receptor beta chains were sequenced from one sample in a study of follicular helper T cells after annual influenza vaccination. Profiled with immunoSEQ multiplex PCR; TCRdb holds only in-frame clones, not every one. The sample carries more than 10,000 clones, more than 60% recorded once. Sequenced material: CXCR5- memory CD4+ T cells sorted from blood, taken 6 weeks after influenza vaccination. The receptors shown here come from an adult who received the influenza vaccine.

This chain joins TRBV27 and TRBJ2-1; 13 bases match TRBD2. Germline-derived CDR1 and CDR2 are MNHEY and SMNVEV (reference sequence). V gave up 4 bases and J gave up 6 bases; unmatched junction bases: 3. The CDR3 runs 15 residues. CDR3 coding DNA: TGTGCCAGCAGTTCCGGACTAGCGGGGGTCAATGAGCAGTTCTTC. This gives the protein CASSSGLAGVNEQFF.

Only a few counts were recorded for this clone. The chain recombines TRBV10-3 with TRBJ1-1, with 7 nucleotides matching TRBD1. Germline lookup yields CDR1 ENHRY and CDR2 SYGVKD. CDR3 size: 13 residues. Losses at the gene ends were 11 bases for V and 2 bases for J; bases not matched to a gene: 8. The CDR3 DNA reads TGTGCCGCGAAGGGACAGTTTAACACTGAAGCTTTCTTT. It translates to CAAKGQFNTEAFF.

The rearrangement joins TRBV7-9 to TRBJ1-5, with a possible D match to TRBD1 (6 bases). Trimming shortened V by 8 bases and J by 6 bases, and 17 bases separated the two germline ends. Germline CDR1 reads SEHNR; CDR2 reads FQNEAQ (reference sequence). This CDR3 is 14 amino acids long. CDR3 in amino acids: CASGNSTRGQPQHF. The CDR3 DNA follows: TGTGCCAGCGGGAATTCCACCAGGGGTCAGCCCCAGCATTTT.

The chain employs TRBV5-1 and TRBJ2-2; D might be TRBD2 (7 bases). Germline lookup yields CDR1 SGHRS and CDR2 YFSETQ. The CDR3 is 16 amino acids. The V end lost 4 bases, the J end lost 0 bases, and 13 bases lay between the germline ends. CDR3 sequence (DNA): TGCGCCAGCAGCGTTCGGGGGGCTGCGAACACCGGGGAGCTGTTTTTT. It specifies CASSVRGAANTGELFF.

The chain has TRBV7-9 and TRBJ2-5; tentative D call: TRBD1 (5 bases). There are 15 residues in the CDR3. V lost 1 base to trimming and J lost 2 bases, with 11 bases between them. CDR1 is SEHNR, CDR2 FQNEAQ, per germline (reference sequence). CDR3 amino acids: CASSLVRQRQETQYF. CDR3 DNA: TGTGCCAGCAGCTTAGTACGACAGAGACAAGAGACCCAGTACTTC.

This clone was seen a handful of times. V usage is TRBV19 and J usage is TRBJ1-5, with TRBD1 as a possible D gene (6 bases). Trimming removed 6 bases from V and 4 bases from J, with 13 bases in between. The germline CDR1 and CDR2 sequences are LNHDA and SQIVND (reference sequence). The CDR3 consists of 14 residues. For the CDR3, the DNA is TGTGCCAGTAGCCGCGACAGGCAAAATCAGCCCCAGCATTTT. The encoded protein is CASSRDRQNQPQHF.

The CDR3 coding sequence is TGTGCCAGCAGCTTCTATCGGGGGGGCCTCGATGAGCAGTTCTTC. Its protein is CASSFYRGGLDEQFF. J is TRBJ2-1 and V is TRBV5-6; TRBD2 matches 8 bases. CDR3 length: 15 residues. With V trimmed by 2 bases and J by 8 bases, 9 bases remained unmatched. Germline lookup yields CDR1 SGHDT and CDR2 YYEEEE.

The genes are TRBV10-3 and TRBJ2-6; 7 bases fit TRBD1. The V segment lost 11 bases and the J segment 0 bases; nucleotides outside the gene matches: 10. Germline values: CDR1 ENHRY, CDR2 SYGVKD. The CDR3 is 16 residues long. CDR3 in DNA: TGTGCCGTCAAACAGGGGACGGACTCTGGGGCCAACGTCCTGACTTTC. This gives the protein CAVKQGTDSGANVLTF.

This chain uses TRBV7-2 with TRBJ2-5, with TRBD2 matching over 8 bases. Germline V lookup: CDR1 SGHTA, CDR2 FQGNSA. V lost 0 bases, J lost 5 bases, and 5 bases stayed unmatched. There are 15 residues in the CDR3. The chain's CDR3 is CASSLASGGAETQYF. The CDR3 nucleotides read TGTGCCAGCAGCTTAGCCAGCGGGGGAGCGGAGACCCAGTACTTC.

The CDR3 loop is CASTLPGGWDDEQFF. The CDR3 region has the DNA TGTGCCAGTACCCTCCCGGGGGGGTGGGATGATGAGCAGTTCTTC. This chain uses TRBV19 with TRBJ2-1, with 8 bases identical to TRBD2. Trimming removed 7 bases from V and 8 bases from J; junction bases left unmatched: 13. The CDR3 is 15 amino acids. Germline CDR1 LNHDA, CDR2 SQIVND (reference sequence).

J is TRBJ1-2 and V is TRBV6-8; D possibly corresponds to TRBD1 (6 bases). V shed 5 bases and J shed 4 bases, with 14 bases lying between them. The CDR3 is 14 amino acids. CDR1 MNHGY and CDR2 SAAAGT come from the germline V gene. The CDR3 region has the DNA TGTGCCAGCAGTGGCCAGGGGCCTCTCTATGGCTACACCTTC. Translating it yields CASSGQGPLYGYTF.

The DNA for the CDR3 is TGTGCCAGTACCGGCGGGGCGCCGGGAGGGCAGTATTTT. Amino acid sequence: CASTGGAPGGQYF. The rearrangement uses TRBV19 and TRBJ2-3; TRBD2 matches at 7 bases. Germline CDR1 and CDR2: LNHDA and SQIVND (reference sequence). Trimming took 7 bases from V and 11 from J; bases not matched to a gene: 12. The CDR3 length is 13 residues. The whole variable domain, remainder taken from reference TRBV19 and TRBJ2-3, is DGGITQSPKYLFRKEGQNVTLSCEQNLNHDAMYWYRQDPGQGLRLIYYSQIVNDFQKGDIAEGYSVSREKKESFPLTVTSAQKNPTAFYLCASTGGAPGGQYFGPGTRLTVL.

The rearrangement links TRBV7-2 to TRBJ2-5; D uncertain. CDR1 is SGHTA and CDR2 is FQGNSA in the germline V gene. The CDR3 is 14 residues long. V shed 8 bases and J shed 2 bases, with 15 bases lying between them. The CDR3 is CASSQRTDQETQYF. The CDR3 bases are TGTGCCAGCTCCCAGAGGACGGATCAAGAGACCCAGTACTTC.

The chain joins TRBV7-3 to TRBJ1-5; D uncertain. The length of the CDR3 is 13 residues. Trimming took off 7 bases at V and 1 base at J, with 8 bases between the two ends. Germline CDR1 SGHTA, CDR2 FQGTGA. CDR3 sequence: CASKGPSNQPQHF. CDR3 DNA: TGTGCCAGCAAAGGGCCAAGCAATCAGCCCCAGCATTTT.